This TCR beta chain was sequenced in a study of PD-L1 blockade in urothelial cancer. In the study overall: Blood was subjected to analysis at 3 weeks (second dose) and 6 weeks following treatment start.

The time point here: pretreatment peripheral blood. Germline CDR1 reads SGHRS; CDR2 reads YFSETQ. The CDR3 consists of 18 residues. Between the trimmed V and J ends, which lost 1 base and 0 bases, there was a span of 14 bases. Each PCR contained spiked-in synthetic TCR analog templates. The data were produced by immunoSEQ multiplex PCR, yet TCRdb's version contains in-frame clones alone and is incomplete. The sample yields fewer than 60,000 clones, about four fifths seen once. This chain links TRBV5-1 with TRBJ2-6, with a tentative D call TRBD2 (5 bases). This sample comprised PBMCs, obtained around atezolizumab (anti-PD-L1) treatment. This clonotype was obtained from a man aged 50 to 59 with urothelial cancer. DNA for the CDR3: TGCGCCAGCAGCTTGAGCGCGGGCCCCGGCTCTGGGGCCAACGTCCTGACTTTC. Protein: CASSLSAGPGSGANVLTF. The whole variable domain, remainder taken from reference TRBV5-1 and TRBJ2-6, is KAGVTQTPRYLIKTRGQQVTLSCSPISGHRSVSWYQQTPGQGLQFLFEYFSETQRNKGNFPGRFSGRQFSNSRSEMNVSTLELGDSALYLCASSLSAGPGSGANVLTFGAGSRLTVL.